This TCR beta chain comes out of a study of blood T cells in healthy people across ages. General study results and limits: Long-lived and aged donors differed, with more naive CD4+ cells and higher diversity in the long-lived.

This clonotype was seen a few times. What it binds is unknown. From germline, CDR1 is MNHEY and CDR2 SMNVEV (reference sequence). CDR3 size: 14 residues. V dropped 5 bases and J dropped 7; count of bases not matched to a gene: 4. Primers used in a second PCR of about 6 to 11 cycles were a sample-barcoded 5' primer and a J-beta primer mix. With 12 random nucleotides, a template-switch adaptor tagged each individual cDNA molecule. Sequencing yielded, for each sample, at least 3 million paired-end reads carrying CDR3. Each CDR3 protein is one row after TCRdb ran MiXCR on the 5' RACE reads. Among 650,000 to 1,000,000 distinct CDR3 sequences, about 36% were seen once, and the ten largest hold roughly 13%.

The sample consisted of blood. The sequence was obtained from a young man in good health. The chain carries TRBV27 and TRBJ1-4; 10 nucleotides agree with TRBD1. The CDR3 here is CASSHDRGREKLFF. In DNA form, the CDR3 reads TGTGCCAGCAGTCATGACAGGGGGCGTGAAAAACTGTTTTTT. The whole variable domain, remainder taken from reference TRBV27 and TRBJ1-4, is EAQVTQNPRYLITVTGKKLTVTCSQNMNHEYMSWYRQDPGLGLRQIYYSMNVEVTDKGDVPEGYKVSRKEKRNFPLILESPSPNQTSLYFCASSHDRGREKLFFGSGTQLSVL.